This TCR beta chain is drawn from a study of OX40 agonist ivuxolimab in advanced cancers. In the study overall: Ivuxolimab, which targeted the costimulatory receptor OX40 (CD134), was an agonistic, fully human IgG2 monoclonal antibody. In the dose-escalation cohort, 70% to 85% of patients were male, and the mean age was 60 years with a range of about 20 to 80. Partial responses occurred in three dose-escalation patients, of whom one had hepatocellular carcinoma and two had cutaneous melanoma. Peripheral TCRbeta sequencing aimed to test whether ivuxolimab altered TCR sequence diversity and caused clonal T-cell expansion. Among the 50 to 55 dose-escalation patients, about 20 had hepatocellular carcinoma, 15 or so melanoma, 9 renal cell carcinoma and 9 head and neck cancer. Patients were allowed to have had prior anti-PD-1, anti-PD-L1 or anti-CTLA-4 therapy, and approximately 39% of the dose-escalation patients had been treated with checkpoint inhibitors. Intravenous ivuxolimab was administered to patients every 2 weeks at six dose levels: 0.01, 0.1, 0.3, 1.5, 3 and 10 mg/kg. The paper describes the monotherapy dose-escalation part (N ≈ 51 patients) of the phase I trial of ivuxolimab. The full study reports these points: At doses of 0.1 to 3.0 mg/kg, clonal expansion of both CD4+ and CD8+ T cells in blood was seen between baseline and week 6. The antigen specificity of the clonally expanded peripheral T cells was not determined. Low levels of normalized T-cell clonal expansion were also shown by some nonresponding patients. In the 0.1-3.0 mg/kg groups, partial responders were among the patients with the lowest normalized peripheral clonal expansion, particularly in CD8+ T cells. After ivuxolimab, expanded clones were on average more numerous among CD8+ T cells than among CD4+ T cells.

The trial excluded patients who had a history of autoimmune disease or were on systemic immunosuppression. In every dose cohort, peripheral blood was drawn for TCR sequencing at baseline, cycle 4 day 1, and cycle 7 day 1. The samples were drawn from a first-in-human, open-label, multicenter phase I dose-escalation trial of ivuxolimab. Adults with locally advanced or metastatic head and neck squamous cell, hepatocellular, melanoma or renal cell carcinoma were enrolled in the trial. CD4+ and CD8+ T cells were sorted separately from peripheral blood before TCR sequencing. V is pared back by 5 bases and J by 5 bases, with 13 bases lying between the germline termini. The CDR3 holds 15 amino acids from the cysteine to the phenylalanine. Here the CDR3 DNA is all that survives: 45 bases in frame from base 1. The germline V gene provides CDR1 SGHAT and CDR2 FQNNGV. With respect to this clone: This clone's antigen is unknown. No base qualities exist here, and no much larger clone lies one base off it.

To sequence the TCRbeta CDR3 region, genomic DNA was isolated from the sorted cells. The immunoSEQ Assay was used for sequencing of TCRbeta CDR3 regions. TCRdb mirrors the immuneACCESS table, restricted to in-frame sequences. Some clones are absent from its copies; in checked studies, under half trace to an unresolved V gene, and the reason for the others is unknown. The sample records about 82,000 clones, more than 85% of which are singletons. 2% to 2.5% of the sample comes from the top ten. Specimen: CD4+ or CD8+ T cells sorted from blood, collected in a trial of the OX40 agonist ivuxolimab. The chain uses TRBV11-2 and TRBJ1-6; no D segment can be confidently identified. The receptor was isolated from an adult with an advanced solid tumor such as melanoma, head and neck, liver or kidney cancer. The CDR3 reads CASSTSDWNNSPLHF. The nucleotides read TGTGCCAGCAGCACCTCGGACTGGAATAATTCACCCCTCCACTTT. Reference TRBV11-2 and TRBJ1-6 proteins supply the regions before and after the CDR3; the full variable domain is: EAGVAQSPRYKIIEKRQSVAFWCNPISGHATLYWYQQILGQGPKLLIQFQNNGVVDDSQLPKDRFSAERLKGVDSTLKIQPAKLEDSAVYLCASSTSDWNNSPLHFGNGTRLTVT.